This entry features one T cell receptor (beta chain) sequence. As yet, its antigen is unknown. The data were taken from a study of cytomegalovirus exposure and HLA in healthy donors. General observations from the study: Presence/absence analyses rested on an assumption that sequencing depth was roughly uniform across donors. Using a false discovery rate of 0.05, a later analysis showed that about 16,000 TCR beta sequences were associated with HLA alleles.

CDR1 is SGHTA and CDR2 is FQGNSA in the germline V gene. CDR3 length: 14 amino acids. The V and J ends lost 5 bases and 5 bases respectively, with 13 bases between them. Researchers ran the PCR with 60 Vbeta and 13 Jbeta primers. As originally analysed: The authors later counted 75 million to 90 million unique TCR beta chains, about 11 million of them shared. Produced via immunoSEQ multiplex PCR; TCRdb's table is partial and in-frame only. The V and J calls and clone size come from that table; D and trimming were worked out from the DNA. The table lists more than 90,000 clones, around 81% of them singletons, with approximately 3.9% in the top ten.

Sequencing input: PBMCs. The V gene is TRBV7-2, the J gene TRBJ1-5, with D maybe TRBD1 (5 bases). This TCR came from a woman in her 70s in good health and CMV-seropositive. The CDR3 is CASSPRQGDQPQHF. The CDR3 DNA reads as TGTGCCAGCAGCCCAAGGCAGGGCGATCAGCCCCAGCATTTT. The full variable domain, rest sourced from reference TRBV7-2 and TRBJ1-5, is GAGVSQSPSNKVTEKGKDVELRCDPISGHTALYWYRQSLGQGLEFLIYFQGNSAPDKSGLPSDRFSAERTGGSVSTLTIQRTQQEDSAVYLCASSPRQGDQPQHFGDGTRLSIL.